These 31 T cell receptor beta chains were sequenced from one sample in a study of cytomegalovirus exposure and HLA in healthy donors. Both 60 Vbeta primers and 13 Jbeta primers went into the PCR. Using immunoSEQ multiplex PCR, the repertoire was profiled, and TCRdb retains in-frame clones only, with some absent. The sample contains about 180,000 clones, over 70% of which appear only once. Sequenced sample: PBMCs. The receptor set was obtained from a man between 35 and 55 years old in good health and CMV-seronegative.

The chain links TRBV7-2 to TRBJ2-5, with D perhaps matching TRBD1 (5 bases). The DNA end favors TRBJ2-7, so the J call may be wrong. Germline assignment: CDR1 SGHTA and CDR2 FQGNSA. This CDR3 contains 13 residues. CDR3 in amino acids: CASSLAWGNEQYF. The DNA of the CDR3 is TGTGCCAGCAGCTTAGCGTGGGGCAACGAGCAGTACTTC.

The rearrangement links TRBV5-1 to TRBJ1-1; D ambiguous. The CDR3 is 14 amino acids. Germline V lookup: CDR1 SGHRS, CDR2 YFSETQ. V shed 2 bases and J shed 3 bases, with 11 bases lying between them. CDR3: CASSFSVIYTEAFF. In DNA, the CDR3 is TGCGCCAGCAGCTTTTCGGTCATCTACACTGAAGCTTTCTTT.

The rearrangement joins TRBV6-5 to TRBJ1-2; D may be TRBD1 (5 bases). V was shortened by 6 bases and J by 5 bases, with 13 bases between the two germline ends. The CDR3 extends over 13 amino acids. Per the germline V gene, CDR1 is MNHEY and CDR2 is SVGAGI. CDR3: CASSSLTEYGYTF. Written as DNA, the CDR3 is TGTGCCAGCAGCTCTCTGACAGAGTATGGCTACACCTTC.

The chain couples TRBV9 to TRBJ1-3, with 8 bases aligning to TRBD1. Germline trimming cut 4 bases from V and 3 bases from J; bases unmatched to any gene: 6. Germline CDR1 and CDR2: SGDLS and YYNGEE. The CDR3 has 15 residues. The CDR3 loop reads CASSRTTGDGNTIYF. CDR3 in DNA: TGTGCCAGCAGCAGAACGACAGGGGATGGAAACACCATATATTTT.

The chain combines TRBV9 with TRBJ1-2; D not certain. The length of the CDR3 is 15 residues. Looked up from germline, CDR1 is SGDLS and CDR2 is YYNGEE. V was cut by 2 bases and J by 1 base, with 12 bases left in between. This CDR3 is CASSVAGSGNYGYTF. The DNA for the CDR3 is TGTGCCAGCAGCGTCGCCGGGTCTGGTAACTATGGCTACACCTTC. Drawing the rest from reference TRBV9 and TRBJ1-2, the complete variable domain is DSGVTQTPKHLITATGQRVTLRCSPRSGDLSVYWYQQSLDQGLQFLIQYYNGEERAKGNILERFSAQQFPDLHSELNLSSLELGDSALYFCASSVAGSGNYGYTFGSGTRLTVV.

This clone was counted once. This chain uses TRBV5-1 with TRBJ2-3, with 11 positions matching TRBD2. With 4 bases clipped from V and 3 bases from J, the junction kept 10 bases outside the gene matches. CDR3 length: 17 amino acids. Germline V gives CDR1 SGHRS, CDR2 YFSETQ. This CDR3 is CASSAGSGTSGTDTQYF. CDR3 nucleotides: TGCGCCAGCAGCGCCGGCTCCGGGACTAGCGGTACAGATACGCAGTATTTT.

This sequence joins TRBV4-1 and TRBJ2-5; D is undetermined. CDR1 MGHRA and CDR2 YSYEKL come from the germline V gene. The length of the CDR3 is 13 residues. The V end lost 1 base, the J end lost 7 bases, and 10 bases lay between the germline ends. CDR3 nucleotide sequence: TGCGCCAGCAGCCAAGGATTCTACGGGACCCAGTACTTC. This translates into CASSQGFYGTQYF.

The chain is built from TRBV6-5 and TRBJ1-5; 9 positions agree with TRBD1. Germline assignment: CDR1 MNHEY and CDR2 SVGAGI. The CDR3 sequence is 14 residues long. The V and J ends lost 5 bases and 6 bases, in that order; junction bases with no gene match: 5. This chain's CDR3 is CASSLGQGGQPQHF. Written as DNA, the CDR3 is TGTGCCAGCAGTCTGGGACAGGGTGGTCAGCCCCAGCATTTT.

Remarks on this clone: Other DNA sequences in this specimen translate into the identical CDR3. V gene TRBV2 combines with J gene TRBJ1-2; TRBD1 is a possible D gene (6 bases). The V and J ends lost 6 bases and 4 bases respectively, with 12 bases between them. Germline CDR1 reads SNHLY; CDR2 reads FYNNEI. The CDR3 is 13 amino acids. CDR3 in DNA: TGTGCCAGCAGCGCACAGGGTGGCTATGGCTACACCTTC. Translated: CASSAQGGYGYTF.

CDR3 in DNA: TGCAGCGTTGAAGACTCGTCCGGGACAAACTCCTACGAGCAGTACTTC. Translation gives CSVEDSSGTNSYEQYF. The V gene is TRBV29-1, the J gene TRBJ2-7; maybe TRBD1 (6 bases). Germline assignment: CDR1 SQVTM and CDR2 ANQGSEA. The CDR3 consists of 16 residues. V lost 0 bases to trimming and J lost 0 bases, with 15 bases between them.

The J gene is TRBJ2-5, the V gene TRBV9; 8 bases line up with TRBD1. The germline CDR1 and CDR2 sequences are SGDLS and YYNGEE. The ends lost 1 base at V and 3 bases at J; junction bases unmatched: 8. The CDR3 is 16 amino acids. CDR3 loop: CASSVRNPGQEETQYF. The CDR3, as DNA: TGTGCCAGCAGCGTACGAAACCCGGGACAGGAAGAGACCCAGTACTTC.

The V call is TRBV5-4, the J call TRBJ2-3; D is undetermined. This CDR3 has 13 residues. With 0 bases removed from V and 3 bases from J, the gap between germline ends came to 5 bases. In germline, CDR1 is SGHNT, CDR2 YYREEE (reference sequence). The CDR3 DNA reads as TGTGCCAGCAGCTTGGGTTTAACAGATACGCAGTATTTT. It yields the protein CASSLGLTDTQYF. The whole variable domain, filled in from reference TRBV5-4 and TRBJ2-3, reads ETGVTQSPTHLIKTRGQQVTLRCSSQSGHNTVSWYQQALGQGPQFIFQYYREEENGRGNFPPRFSGLQFPNYSSELNVNALELDDSALYLCASSLGLTDTQYFGPGTRLTVL.

CDR3 sequence: CASSSPGLPAETQYF. The CDR3 region has the DNA TGTGCCAGCAGCTCGCCGGGACTCCCTGCAGAGACCCAGTACTTC. The chain combines TRBV5-6 with TRBJ2-5; D may be TRBD2 (6 bases). CDR1 is SGHDT, CDR2 YYEEEE, per germline. The V end lost 3 bases, the J end lost 4 bases, and 16 bases lay between the germline ends. CDR3 length: 15 residues.

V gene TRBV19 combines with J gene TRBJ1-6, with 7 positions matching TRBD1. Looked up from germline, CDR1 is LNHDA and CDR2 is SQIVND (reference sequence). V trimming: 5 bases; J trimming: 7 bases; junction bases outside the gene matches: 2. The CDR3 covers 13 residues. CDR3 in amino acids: CASSDRENSPLHF. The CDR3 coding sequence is TGTGCCAGTAGTGACAGGGAAAATTCACCCCTCCACTTT.

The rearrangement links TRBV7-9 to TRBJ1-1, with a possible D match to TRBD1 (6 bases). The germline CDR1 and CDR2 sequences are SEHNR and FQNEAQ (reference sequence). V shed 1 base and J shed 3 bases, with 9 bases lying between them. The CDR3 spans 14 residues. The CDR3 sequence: CASSLGGHYTEAFF. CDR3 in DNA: TGTGCCAGCAGCTTAGGGGGGCATTACACTGAAGCTTTCTTT.

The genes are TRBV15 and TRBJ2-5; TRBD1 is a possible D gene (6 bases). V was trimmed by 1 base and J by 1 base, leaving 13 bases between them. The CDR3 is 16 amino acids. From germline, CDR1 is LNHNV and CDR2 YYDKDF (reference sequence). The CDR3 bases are TGTGCCACCAGCAGAGTTACGACAGGAACCCAAGAGACCCAGTACTTC. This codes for CATSRVTTGTQETQYF. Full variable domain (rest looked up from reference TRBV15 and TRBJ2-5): DAMVIQNPRYQVTQFGKPVTLSCSQTLNHNVMYWYQQKSSQAPKLLFHYYDKDFNNEADTPDNFQSRRPNTSFCFLDIRSPGLGDTAMYLCATSRVTTGTQETQYFGPGTRLLVL.

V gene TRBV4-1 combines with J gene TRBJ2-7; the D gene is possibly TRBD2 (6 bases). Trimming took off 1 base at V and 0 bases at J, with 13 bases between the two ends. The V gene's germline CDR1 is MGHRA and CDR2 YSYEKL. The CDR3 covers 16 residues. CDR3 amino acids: CASSQAGQEGSYEQYF. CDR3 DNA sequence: TGCGCCAGCAGCCAAGCGGGGCAGGAGGGCTCCTACGAGCAGTACTTC.

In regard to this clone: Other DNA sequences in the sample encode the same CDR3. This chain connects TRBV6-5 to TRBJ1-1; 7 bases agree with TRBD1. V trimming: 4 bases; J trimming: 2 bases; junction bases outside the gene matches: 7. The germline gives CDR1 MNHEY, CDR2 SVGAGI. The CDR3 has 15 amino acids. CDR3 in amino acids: CASSSRTGGNTEAFF. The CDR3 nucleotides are TGTGCCAGCAGTTCCCGGACAGGAGGCAACACTGAAGCTTTCTTT.

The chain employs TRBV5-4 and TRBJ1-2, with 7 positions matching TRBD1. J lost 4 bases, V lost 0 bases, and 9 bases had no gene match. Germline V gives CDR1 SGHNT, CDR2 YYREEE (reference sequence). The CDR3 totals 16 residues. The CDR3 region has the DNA TGTGCCAGCAGCTTGGCCGGAGGGGGCGCTTTCTATGGCTACACCTTC. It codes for CASSLAGGGAFYGYTF.

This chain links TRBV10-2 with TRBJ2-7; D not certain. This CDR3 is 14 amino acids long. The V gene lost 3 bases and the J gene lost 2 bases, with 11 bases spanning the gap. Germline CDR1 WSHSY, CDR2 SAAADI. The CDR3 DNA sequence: TGCGCCAGCAGTGAATCACAAATTACCTACGAGCAGTACTTC. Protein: CASSESQITYEQYF.

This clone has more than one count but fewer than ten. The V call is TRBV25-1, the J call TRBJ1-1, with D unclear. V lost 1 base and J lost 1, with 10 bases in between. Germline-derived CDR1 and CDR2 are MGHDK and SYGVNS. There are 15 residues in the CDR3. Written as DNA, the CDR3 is TGTGCCAGCAGTGAATTTGAGGGCCGGAACACTGAAGCTTTCTTT. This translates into CASSEFEGRNTEAFF.

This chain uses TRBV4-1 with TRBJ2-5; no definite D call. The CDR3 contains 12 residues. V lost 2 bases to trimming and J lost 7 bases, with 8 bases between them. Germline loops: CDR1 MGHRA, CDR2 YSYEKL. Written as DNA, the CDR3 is TGCGCCAGCAGCCAAATGCGCGGGACCCAGTACTTC. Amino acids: CASSQMRGTQYF.

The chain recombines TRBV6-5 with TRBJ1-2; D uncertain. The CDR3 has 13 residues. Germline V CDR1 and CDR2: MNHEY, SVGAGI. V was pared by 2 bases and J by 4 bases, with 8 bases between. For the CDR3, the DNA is TGTGCCAGCAGTTACGTCGCAGGCTATGGCTACACCTTC. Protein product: CASSYVAGYGYTF.

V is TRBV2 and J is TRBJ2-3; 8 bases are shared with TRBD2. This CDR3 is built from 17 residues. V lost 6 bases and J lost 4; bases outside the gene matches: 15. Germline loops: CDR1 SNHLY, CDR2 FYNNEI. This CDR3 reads CASRHIGGALVPDTQYF. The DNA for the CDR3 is TGTGCCAGCAGACATATCGGGGGGGCCTTAGTTCCAGATACGCAGTATTTT. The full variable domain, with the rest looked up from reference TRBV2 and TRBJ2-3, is EPEVTQTPSHQVTQMGQEVILRCVPISNHLYFYWYRQILGQKVEFLVSFYNNEISEKSEIFDDQFSVERPDGSNFTLKIRSTKLEDSAMYFCASRHIGGALVPDTQYFGPGTRLTVL.

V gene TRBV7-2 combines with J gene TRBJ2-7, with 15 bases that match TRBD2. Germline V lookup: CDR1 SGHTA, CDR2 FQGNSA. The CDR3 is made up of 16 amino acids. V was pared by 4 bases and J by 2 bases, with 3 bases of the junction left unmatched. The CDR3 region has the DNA TGTGCCAGCAGCTGGACTAGCGGGGGGGCAACCTACGAGCAGTACTTC. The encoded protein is CASSWTSGGATYEQYF.

In DNA, the CDR3 is TGCGCCAGCAGCGGTGGGCGGGGGGCTTCACCACAAGAGACCCAGTACTTC. Translating gives CASSGGRGASPQETQYF. The chain has TRBV5-1 and TRBJ2-5; the match to TRBD2 covers 8 bases. Germline loops: CDR1 SGHRS, CDR2 YFSETQ. V shed 4 bases, J shed 2 bases, and the junction held 13 bases outside the gene matches. This CDR3 region has 17 residues.

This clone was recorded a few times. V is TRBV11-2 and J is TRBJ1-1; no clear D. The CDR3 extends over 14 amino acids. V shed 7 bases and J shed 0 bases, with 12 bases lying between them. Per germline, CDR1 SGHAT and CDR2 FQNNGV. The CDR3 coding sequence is TGTGCCAGCACCCAGGATGTACTGAACACTGAAGCTTTCTTT. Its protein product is CASTQDVLNTEAFF.

The chain's CDR3 is CASSLEGGVTSTGELFF. The DNA for the CDR3 is TGTGCCAGCAGCTTGGAAGGCGGTGTAACTAGTACCGGGGAGCTGTTTTTT. The chain carries TRBV5-5 and TRBJ2-2; weak D call: TRBD2 (5 bases). The CDR3 loop spans 17 amino acids. From germline, CDR1 is SGHKS and CDR2 YYEKEE (reference sequence). V was clipped by 0 bases and J by 5 bases, with 17 bases between them. The full variable domain, with the rest looked up from reference TRBV5-5 and TRBJ2-2, is DAGVTQSPTHLIKTRGQQVTLRCSPISGHKSVSWYQQVLGQGPQFIFQYYEKEERGRGNFPDRFSARQFPNYSSELNVNALLLGDSALYLCASSLEGGVTSTGELFFGEGSRLTVL.

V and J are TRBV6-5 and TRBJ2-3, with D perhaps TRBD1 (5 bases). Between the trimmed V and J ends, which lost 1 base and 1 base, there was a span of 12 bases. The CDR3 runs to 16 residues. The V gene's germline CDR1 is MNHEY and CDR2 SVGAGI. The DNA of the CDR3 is TGTGCCAGCAGTTACTATACAGGAGCCCGCACAGATACGCAGTATTTT. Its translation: CASSYYTGARTDTQYF.

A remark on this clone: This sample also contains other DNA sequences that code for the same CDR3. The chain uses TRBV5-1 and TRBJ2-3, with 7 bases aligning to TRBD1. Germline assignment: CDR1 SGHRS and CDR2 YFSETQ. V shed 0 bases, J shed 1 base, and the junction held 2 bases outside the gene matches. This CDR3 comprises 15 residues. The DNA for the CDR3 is TGCGCCAGCAGCTTGGGAGGGACAGGCACAGATACGCAGTATTTT. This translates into CASSLGGTGTDTQYF.

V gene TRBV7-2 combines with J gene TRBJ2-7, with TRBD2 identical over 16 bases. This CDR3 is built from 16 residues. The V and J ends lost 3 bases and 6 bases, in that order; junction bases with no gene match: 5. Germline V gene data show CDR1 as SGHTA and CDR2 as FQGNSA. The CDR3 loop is CASSFGTSGRAVEQYF. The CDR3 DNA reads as TGTGCCAGCAGCTTCGGGACTAGCGGGAGGGCCGTCGAGCAGTACTTC. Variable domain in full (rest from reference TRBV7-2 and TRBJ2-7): GAGVSQSPSNKVTEKGKDVELRCDPISGHTALYWYRQSLGQGLEFLIYFQGNSAPDKSGLPSDRFSAERTGGSVSTLTIQRTQQEDSAVYLCASSFGTSGRAVEQYFGPGTRLTVT.